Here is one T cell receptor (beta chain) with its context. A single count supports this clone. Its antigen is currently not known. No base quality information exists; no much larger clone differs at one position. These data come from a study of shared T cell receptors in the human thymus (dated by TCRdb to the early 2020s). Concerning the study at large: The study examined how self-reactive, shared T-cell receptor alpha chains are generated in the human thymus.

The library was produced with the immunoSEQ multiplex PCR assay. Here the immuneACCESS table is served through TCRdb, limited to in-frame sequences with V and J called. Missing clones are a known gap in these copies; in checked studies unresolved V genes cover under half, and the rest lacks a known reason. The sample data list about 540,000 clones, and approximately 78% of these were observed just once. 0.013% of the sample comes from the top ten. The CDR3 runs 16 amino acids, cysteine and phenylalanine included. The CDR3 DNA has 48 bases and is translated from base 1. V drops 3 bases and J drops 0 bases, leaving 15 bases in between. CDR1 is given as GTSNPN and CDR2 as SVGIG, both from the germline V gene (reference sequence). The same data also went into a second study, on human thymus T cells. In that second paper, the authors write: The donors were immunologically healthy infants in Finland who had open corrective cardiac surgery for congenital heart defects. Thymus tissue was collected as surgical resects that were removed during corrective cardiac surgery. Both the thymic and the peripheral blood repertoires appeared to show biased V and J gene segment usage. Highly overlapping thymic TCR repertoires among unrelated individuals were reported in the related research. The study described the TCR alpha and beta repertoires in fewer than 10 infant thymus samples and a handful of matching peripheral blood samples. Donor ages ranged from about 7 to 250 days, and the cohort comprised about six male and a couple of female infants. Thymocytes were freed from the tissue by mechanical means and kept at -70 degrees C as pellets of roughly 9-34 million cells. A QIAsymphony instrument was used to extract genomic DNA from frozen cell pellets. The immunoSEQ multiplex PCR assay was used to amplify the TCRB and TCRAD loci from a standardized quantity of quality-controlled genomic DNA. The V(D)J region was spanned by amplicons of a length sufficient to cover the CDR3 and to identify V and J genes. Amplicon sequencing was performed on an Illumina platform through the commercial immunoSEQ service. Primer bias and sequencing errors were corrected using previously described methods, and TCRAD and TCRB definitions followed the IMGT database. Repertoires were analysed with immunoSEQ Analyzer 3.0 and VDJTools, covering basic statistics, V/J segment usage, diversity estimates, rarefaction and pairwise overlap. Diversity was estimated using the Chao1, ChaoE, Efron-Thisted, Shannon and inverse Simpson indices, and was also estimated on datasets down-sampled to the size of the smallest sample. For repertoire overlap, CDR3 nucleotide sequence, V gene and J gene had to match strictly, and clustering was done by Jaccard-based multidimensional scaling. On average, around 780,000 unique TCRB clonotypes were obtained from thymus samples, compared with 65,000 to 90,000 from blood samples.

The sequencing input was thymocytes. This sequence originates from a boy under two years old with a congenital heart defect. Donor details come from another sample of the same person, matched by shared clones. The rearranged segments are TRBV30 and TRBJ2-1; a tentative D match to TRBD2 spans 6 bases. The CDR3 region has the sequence CAWSPERVPSYNEQFF. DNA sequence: TGTGCCTGGAGCCCTGAGCGGGTTCCCTCCTACAATGAGCAGTTCTTC.